This note documents a single T cell receptor beta chain sequence. The antigen is not known. From the 5' RACE reads, TCRdb called clonotypes with MiXCR, one entry per CDR3 protein. The sample has 9,800 or so distinct CDR3 sequences, roughly 40% seen once. This sample was taken from a study of T cell repertoires and leukemia-associated antigens. Study details: Some 16 million effective reads came from all samples combined. Overall study findings and caveats: The four groups had similar numbers of Vbeta, Jbeta genes and CDR3s. Whether expanded clones are antigen-specific and functional remains untested.

This CDR3 spans 15 amino acids. Germline loops: CDR1 DFQATT, CDR2 SNEGSKA (reference sequence). The junction had 19 bases not matched to a gene; V was cut back by 2 bases and J by 15 bases. The CD3+ T cells first had an overnight rest without serum. This TCR derives from a female donor in good health. Sequenced material: CD3+ T cells sorted from blood and cultured. The rearrangement uses TRBV20-1 and TRBJ2-1; 7 bases match TRBD1. The CDR3 nucleotides are TGCAGTGCTAGAAAGACAGGGAGTGATGTAGAGGGGCGGTTCTTC. Translated: CSARKTGSDVEGRFF.